Listed below are T cell receptor beta chains from one sample, sequenced in a study of circulating and synovial CD4+ cells in juvenile arthritis. TCRdb's table, derived via immunoSEQ multiplex PCR, lists solely in-frame clones and lacks some. The data show about 33,000 clones, over 90% seen once. Source material: CD4+ T cells from blood. The source is a human donor with juvenile idiopathic arthritis. Both conserved end residues are part of each CDR3. D genes are given only for firm matches. Clone size is not always given. Where it is, it says once, few, many or a class for expanded clones.

TRBD1 | few | TRBJ2-4 | TRBV6-1 | TGTGCCAGCAGCCTTGGTGGACAGGCGGACATTCAGTACTTC | CASSLGGQADIQYF
NA | NA | TRBJ2-5 | TRBV5-1 | TGCGCCAGCAGTCGGGACATTCAAGAGACCCAGTACTTC | CASSRDIQETQYF
NA | NA | TRBJ1-2 | TRBV5-1 | TGCGCCAGCAGCCTCGACCAGGGCTGGTATGGCTACACCTTC | CASSLDQGWYGYTF
TRBD2 | NA | TRBJ2-4 | TRBV11-2 | TGTGCCAGCAGCTTAGATTTCGGCGGGAGGGAGGGCAAAAACATTCAGTACTTC | CASSLDFGGREGKNIQYF
NA | NA | TRBJ2-7 | TRBV6-1 | TGTGCCAGCAGAATAAAGTTAGGCCAGGGGTACGAGCAGTACTTC | CASRIKLGQGYEQYF
NA | NA | TRBJ1-4 | TRBV5-8 | TGTGCCAGCAGCCCCGGACTCGCAACTAATGAAAAACTGTTTTTT | CASSPGLATNEKLFF
TRBD1 | NA | TRBJ2-4 | TRBV28 | TGTGCCAGCAGGCAGGACAGGGGGCACGGGAACATTCAGTACTTC | CASRQDRGHGNIQYF
NA | NA | TRBJ1-2 | TRBV7-2 | TGTGCCAGCAGCTTGATGGGCACTTTGGATGTAAATGGCTACACCTTC | CASSLMGTLDVNGYTF
NA | NA | TRBJ1-5 | TRBV18 | TGTGCCAGCTCACCCGGGGGTCTCAATCAGCCCCAGCATTTT | CASSPGGLNQPQHF
NA | NA | TRBJ2-2 | TRBV9 | TGTGCCAGCAGCGTAACCCTAAACACCGGGGAGCTGTTTTTT | CASSVTLNTGELFF
TRBD1 | NA | TRBJ2-7 | TRBV5-8 | TGTGCCAGCAGCTTGCGGTCCGCAGGGGGCGAGCAGTACTTC | CASSLRSAGGEQYF
NA | NA | TRBJ2-5 | TRBV4-3 | TGCGCCAGCAGCCAAGCTAGGGGAGAGACCCAGTACTTC | CASSQARGETQYF
NA | NA | TRBJ1-3 | TRBV19 | TGTGCCAGTCGACTGGTCTCTGGAAACACCATATATTTT | CASRLVSGNTIYF
NA | NA | TRBJ1-6 | TRBV7-9 | TGTGCCAGCAGCTTAGATCCGTCACCCCTCCACTTT | CASSLDPSPLHF
NA | once | TRBJ2-1 | TRBV5-1 | TGCGCCAGCAGCTTGGGGGGAGTCGATGAGCAGTTCTTC | CASSLGGVDEQFF
TRBD1 | NA | TRBJ2-7 | TRBV4-3 | TGCGCCAGCAGCCAAGCGGTGACCGCCGGGACAGCCGATACCTACGAGCAGTACTTC | CASSQAVTAGTADTYEQYF